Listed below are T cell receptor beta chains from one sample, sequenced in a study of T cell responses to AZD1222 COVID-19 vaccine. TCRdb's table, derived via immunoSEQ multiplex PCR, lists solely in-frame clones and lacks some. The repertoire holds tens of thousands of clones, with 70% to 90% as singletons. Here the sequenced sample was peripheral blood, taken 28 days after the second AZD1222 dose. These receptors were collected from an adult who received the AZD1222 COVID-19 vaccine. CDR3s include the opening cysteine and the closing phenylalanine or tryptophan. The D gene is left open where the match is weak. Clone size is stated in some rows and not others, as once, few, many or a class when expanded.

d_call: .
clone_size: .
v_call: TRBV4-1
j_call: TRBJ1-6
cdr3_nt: TGCGCCAGCAGCCAAGTAGGAATGAGCTCCTATAATTCACCCCTCCACTTT
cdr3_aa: CASSQVGMSSYNSPLHF

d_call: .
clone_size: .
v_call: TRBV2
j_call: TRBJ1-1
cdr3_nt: TGTGCCAGCAGTGAGGAAGCCAACACTGAAGCTTTCTTT
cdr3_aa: CASSEEANTEAFF

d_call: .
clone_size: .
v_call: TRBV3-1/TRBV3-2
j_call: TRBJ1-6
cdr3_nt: TGTGCCAGCAGCCGCAATGGACAGATTAATTCACCCCTCCACTTT
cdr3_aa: CASSRNGQINSPLHF

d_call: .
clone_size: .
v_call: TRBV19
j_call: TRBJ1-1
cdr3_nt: TGTGCCAGTAGGCCTGAGGGGGAGATGAGGACTGAAGCTTTCTTT
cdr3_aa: CASRPEGEMRTEAFF

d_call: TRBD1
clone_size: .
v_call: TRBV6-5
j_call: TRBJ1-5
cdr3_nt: TGTGCCAGCAGTTACTCGTGGACAGGGGAGGGTCAGCCCCAGCATTTT
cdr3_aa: CASSYSWTGEGQPQHF

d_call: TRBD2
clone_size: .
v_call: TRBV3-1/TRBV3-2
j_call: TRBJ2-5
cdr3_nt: TGTGCCAGCAGCCGAACCGGGACTAGCGCCTTTAGGGAGACCCAGTACTTC
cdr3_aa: CASSRTGTSAFRETQYF

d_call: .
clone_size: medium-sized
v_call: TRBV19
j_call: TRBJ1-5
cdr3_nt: TGTGCCACCACCTCCCAGCCGATTACGAATCAGCCCCAGCATTTT
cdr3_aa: CATTSQPITNQPQHF

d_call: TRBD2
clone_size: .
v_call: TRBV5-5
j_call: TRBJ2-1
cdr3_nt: TGTGCCAGCAGCTTTACGACTAGCCAGCCGTTCTTC
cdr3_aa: CASSFTTSQPFF

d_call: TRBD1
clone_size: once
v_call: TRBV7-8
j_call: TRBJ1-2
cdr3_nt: TGTGCCAGCAGCTTAGAGGGGACAGGGGACTATGGCTACACCTTC
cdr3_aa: CASSLEGTGDYGYTF

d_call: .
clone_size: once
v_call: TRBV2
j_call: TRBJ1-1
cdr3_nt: TGTGCCAGCAGGGGACTTCCGAACACTGAAGCTTTCTTT
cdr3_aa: CASRGLPNTEAFF

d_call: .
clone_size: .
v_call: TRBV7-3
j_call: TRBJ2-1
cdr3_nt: TGTGCCAGCAGCTTAACTCCAAGCGGCCTCTACAATGAGCAGTTCTTC
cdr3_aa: CASSLTPSGLYNEQFF

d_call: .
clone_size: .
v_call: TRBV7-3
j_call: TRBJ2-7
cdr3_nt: TGTGCCAGCAGCTTTACCGGGACCGGGGAGCAGTACTTC
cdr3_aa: CASSFTGTGEQYF

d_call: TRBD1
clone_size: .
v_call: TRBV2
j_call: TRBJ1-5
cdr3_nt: TGTGCCAGCAGTAAGGACAGGGATAGCAATCAGCCCCAGCATTTT
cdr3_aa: CASSKDRDSNQPQHF

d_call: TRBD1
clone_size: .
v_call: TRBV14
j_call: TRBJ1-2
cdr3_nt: TGTGCCAGCAGATTGACAGGGGCGGCTTTAACGGGAACCTTC
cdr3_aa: CASRLTGAALTGTF

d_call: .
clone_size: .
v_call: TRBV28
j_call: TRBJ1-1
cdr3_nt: TGTGCCAGCAGTTTGCTTACAGGCTCACGGATGAACACTGAAGCTTTCTTT
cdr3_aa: CASSLLTGSRMNTEAFF

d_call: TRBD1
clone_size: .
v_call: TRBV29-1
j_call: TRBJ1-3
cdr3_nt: TGCAGCGTTGAACGAGGGACAGGGACCGGAAACACCATATATTTT
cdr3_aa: CSVERGTGTGNTIYF

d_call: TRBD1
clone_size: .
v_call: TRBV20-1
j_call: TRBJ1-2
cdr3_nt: TGCAGTGCTAGTATCAAAGGGGGCAGGGGAGGCTATGGCTACACCTTC
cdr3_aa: CSASIKGGRGGYGYTF

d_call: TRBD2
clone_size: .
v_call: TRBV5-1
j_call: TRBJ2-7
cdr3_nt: TGCGCCAGCAGCCGAGCACTAGCGGGAACGTACGAGCAGTACTTC
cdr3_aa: CASSRALAGTYEQYF

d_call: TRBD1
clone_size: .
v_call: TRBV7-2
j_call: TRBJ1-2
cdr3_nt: TGTGCCAGCAGCTTAGCGCAGGGGGTCGTCGATGGCTACACCTTC
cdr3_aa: CASSLAQGVVDGYTF

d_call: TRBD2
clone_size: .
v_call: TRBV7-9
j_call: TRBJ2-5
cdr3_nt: TGTGCCAGCAGCCCAAGCGGGGCCCAAGAGACCCAGTACTTC
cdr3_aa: CASSPSGAQETQYF

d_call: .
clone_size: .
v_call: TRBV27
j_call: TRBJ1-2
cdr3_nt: TGTGCCAGCAGCACGGGAGCGGGGAGGTACACCTTC
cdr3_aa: CASSTGAGRYTF

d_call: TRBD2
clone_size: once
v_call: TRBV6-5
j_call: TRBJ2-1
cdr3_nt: TGTGCCAGCAGTTACTCCGGGAGGCGAAACAATGAGCAGTTCTTC
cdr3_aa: CASSYSGRRNNEQFF

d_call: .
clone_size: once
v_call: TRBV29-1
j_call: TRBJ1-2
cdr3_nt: TGCAGCGTTGGGGGTGGCGAAGGCCCCTCTGGCTACACCTTC
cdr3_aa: CSVGGGEGPSGYTF

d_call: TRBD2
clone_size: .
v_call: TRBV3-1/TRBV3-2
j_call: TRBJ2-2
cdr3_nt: TGTGCCAGCAGCCTGGGGACTAGCCGGAGCGGGGAGCTGTTTTTT
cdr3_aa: CASSLGTSRSGELFF

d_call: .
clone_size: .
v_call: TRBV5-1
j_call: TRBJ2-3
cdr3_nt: TGCGCCAGCAGCCTTGGGGCACGCAGCACAGATACGCAGTATTTT
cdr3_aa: CASSLGARSTDTQYF

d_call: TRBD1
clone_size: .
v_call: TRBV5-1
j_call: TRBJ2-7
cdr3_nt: TGCGCCAGCAGCGGCAGGGGGCCCTCCTACGAGCAGTACTTC
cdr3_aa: CASSGRGPSYEQYF

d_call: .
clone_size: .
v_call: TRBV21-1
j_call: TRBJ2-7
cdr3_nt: TGTGCCCTTCTTGGGGATACGTACTACGAGCAGTACTTC
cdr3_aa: CALLGDTYYEQYF

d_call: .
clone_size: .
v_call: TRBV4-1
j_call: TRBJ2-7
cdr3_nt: TGCGCCAGCAGCCTCCGCGCGGGGGCGACGTCCTCCGCCCTGGGCTACGAGCAGTACTTC
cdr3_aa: CASSLRAGATSSALGYEQYF

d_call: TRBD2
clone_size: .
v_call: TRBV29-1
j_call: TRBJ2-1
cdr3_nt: TGCAGCGTTAACCTAGCGGGACGACTGTGGAATGGTGAGCAGTTCTTC
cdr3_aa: CSVNLAGRLWNGEQFF